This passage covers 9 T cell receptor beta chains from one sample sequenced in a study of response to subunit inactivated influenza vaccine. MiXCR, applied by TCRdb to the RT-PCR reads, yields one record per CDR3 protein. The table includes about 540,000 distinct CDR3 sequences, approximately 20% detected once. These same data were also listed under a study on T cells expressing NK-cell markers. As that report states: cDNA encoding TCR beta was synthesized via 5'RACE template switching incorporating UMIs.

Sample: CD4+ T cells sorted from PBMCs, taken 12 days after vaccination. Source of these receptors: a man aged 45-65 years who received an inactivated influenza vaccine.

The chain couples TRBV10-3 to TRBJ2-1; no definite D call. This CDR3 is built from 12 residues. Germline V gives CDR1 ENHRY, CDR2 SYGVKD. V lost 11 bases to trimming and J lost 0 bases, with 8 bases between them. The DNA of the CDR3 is TGTGCCGTCGGTGGCTCCTACAATGAGCAGTTCTTC. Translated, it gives CAVGGSYNEQFF.

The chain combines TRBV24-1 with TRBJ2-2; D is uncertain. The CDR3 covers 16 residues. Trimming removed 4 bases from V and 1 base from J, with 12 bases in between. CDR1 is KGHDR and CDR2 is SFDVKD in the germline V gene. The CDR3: CATSDAMTVNTGELFF. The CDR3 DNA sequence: TGTGCCACCAGTGACGCAATGACGGTGAACACCGGGGAGCTGTTTTTT.

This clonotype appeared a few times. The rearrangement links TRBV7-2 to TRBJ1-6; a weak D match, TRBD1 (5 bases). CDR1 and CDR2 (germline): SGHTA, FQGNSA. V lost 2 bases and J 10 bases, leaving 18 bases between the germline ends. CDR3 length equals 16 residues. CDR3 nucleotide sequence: TGTGCCAGCAGCTTATCAGGGCCCGGAACCGGATCACCCCTCCACTTT. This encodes CASSLSGPGTGSPLHF.

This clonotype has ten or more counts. This CDR3 reads CASSRGLANTEAFF. CDR3 nucleotide sequence: TGTGCCAGCAGCCGGGGACTAGCGAACACTGAAGCTTTCTTT. V and J are TRBV7-9 and TRBJ1-1; possible D gene TRBD1, 5 bases. Trimming removed 5 bases at V and 1 base at J, with 11 bases between. The CDR3 is 14 amino acids. Germline V gives CDR1 SEHNR, CDR2 FQNEAQ (reference sequence). Complete variable domain (other parts from reference TRBV7-9 and TRBJ1-1): DTGVSQNPRHKITKRGQNVTFRCDPISEHNRLYWYRQTLGQGPEFLTYFQNEAQLEKSRLLSDRFSAERPKGSFSTLEIQRTEQGDSAMYLCASSRGLANTEAFFGQGTRLTVV.

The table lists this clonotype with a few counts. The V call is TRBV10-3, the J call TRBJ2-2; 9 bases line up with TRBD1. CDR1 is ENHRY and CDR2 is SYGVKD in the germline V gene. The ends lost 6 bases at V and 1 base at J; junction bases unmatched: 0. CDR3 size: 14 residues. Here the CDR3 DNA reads TGTGCCATCAGGGGACAGGGGAACACCGGGGAGCTGTTTTTT. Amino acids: CAIRGQGNTGELFF.

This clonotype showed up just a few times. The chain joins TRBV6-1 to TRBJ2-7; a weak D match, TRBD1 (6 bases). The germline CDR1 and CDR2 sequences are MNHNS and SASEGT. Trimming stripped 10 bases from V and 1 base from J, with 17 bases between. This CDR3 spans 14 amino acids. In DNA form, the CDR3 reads TGTGCCACCAGAGAGGACAGTAATTCCTACGAGCAGTACTTC. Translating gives CATREDSNSYEQYF.

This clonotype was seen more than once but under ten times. The CDR3 sequence: CASSLLAFESYNEQFF. CDR3 nucleotides: TGTGCCAGCAGTTTATTGGCGTTTGAATCCTACAATGAGCAGTTCTTC. The J gene is TRBJ2-1, the V gene TRBV28; D gene uncertain. Germline V gene data show CDR1 as MDHEN and CDR2 as SYDVKM. This CDR3 has 16 amino acids. Trimming took 1 base from V and 1 from J, leaving 11 bases between them.

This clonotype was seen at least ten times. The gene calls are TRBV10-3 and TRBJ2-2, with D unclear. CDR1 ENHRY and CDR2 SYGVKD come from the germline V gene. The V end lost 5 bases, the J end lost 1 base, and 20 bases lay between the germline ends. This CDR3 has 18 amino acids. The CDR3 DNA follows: TGTGCCATCAGTCGGCTCCCGGCAGGCCAACAGAACACCGGGGAGCTGTTTTTT. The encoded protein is CAISRLPAGQQNTGELFF.

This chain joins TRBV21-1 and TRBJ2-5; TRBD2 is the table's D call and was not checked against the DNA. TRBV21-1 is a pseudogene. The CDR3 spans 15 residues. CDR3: CASSKGADPRETQYF. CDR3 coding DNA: TGTGCCAGCAGCAAAGGGGCCGACCCGCGTGAGACCCAGTACTTC.